This TCR beta chain was obtained from a study of blood T cell repertoires in COVID-19. About the research overall: Italy, Spain and the United States were the sources of the convalescent and acute COVID-19 samples.

Authors' methods: How many nucleated cells were present was estimated from reference gene primer amplification. The data were produced by immunoSEQ multiplex PCR, yet TCRdb's version contains in-frame clones alone and is incomplete. That table furnishes V, J and clone size, whereas the DNA furnished D and trimming. The sample yields 330,000 or so clones, approximately 90% seen once. One Seattle source followed patients from active infection through their disease course. Trimming shortened V by 8 bases and J by 6 bases, and 13 bases separated the two germline ends. Germline V gene sequence: CDR1 SGHAT, CDR2 FQNNGV. The CDR3 has 13 residues.

The rearrangement joins TRBV11-2 to TRBJ2-2; D may be TRBD2 (6 bases). This clonotype was obtained from a woman aged 60-70 years with COVID-19, enrolled during active disease. Sequencing was done on a sample of peripheral blood. In DNA, the CDR3 is TGTGCCAGCGCGGGCGGGGCACCCGGGGAGCTGTTTTTT. Translation: CASAGGAPGELFF.